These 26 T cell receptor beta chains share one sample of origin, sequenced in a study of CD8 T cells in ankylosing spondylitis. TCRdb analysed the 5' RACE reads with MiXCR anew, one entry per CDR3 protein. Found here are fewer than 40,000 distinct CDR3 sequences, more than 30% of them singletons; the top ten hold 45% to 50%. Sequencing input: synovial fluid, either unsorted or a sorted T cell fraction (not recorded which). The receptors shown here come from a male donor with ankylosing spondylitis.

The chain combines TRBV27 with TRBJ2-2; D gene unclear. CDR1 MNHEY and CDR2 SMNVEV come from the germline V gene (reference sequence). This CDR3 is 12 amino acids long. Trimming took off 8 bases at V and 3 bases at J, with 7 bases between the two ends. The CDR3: CASATDTGELFF. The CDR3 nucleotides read TGTGCCAGCGCAACGGACACCGGGGAGCTGTTTTTT.

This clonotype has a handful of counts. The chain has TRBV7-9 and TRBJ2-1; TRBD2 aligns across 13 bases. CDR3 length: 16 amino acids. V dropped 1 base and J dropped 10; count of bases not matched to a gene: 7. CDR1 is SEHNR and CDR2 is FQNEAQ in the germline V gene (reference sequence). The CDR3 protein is CASSLGRLAGGKEQFF. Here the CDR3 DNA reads TGTGCCAGCAGCTTAGGTCGACTAGCGGGAGGAAAGGAGCAGTTCTTC.

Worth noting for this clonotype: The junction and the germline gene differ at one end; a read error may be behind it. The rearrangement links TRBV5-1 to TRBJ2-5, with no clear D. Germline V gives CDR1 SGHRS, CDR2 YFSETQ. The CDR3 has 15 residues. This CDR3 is CASTLATAIQETQYF. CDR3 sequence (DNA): TGCGCCAGCACCTTGGCTACAGCGATCCAAGAGACCCAGTACTTC.

In DNA form, the CDR3 reads TGTGCCACCAGTGATTTGTCGGCTAGGGCTTTCTTT. Encoded protein: CATSDLSARAFF. The J gene is TRBJ1-1, the V gene TRBV24-1; no reliable D call. Per the germline V gene, CDR1 is KGHDR and CDR2 is SFDVKD. Trimming pared 0 bases from V and 11 bases from J, leaving 9 bases between. The CDR3 runs to 12 residues.

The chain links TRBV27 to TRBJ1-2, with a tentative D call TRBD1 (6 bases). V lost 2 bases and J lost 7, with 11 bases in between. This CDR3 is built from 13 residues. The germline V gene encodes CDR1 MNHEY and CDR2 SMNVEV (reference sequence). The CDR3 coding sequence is TGTGCCAGCAGTTTAACGGGGGGCAGTGGCTACACCTTC. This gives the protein CASSLTGGSGYTF.

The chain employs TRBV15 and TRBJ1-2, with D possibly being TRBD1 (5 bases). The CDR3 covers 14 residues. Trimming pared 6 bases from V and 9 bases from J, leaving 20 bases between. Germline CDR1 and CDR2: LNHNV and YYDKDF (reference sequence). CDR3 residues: CATRGDRLQYRYTF. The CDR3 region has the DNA TGTGCCACCAGGGGGGACCGGCTACAGTATCGCTACACCTTC.

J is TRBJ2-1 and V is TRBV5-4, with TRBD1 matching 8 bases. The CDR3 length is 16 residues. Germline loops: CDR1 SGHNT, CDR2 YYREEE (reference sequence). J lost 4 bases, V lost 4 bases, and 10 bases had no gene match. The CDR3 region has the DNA TGTGCCAGCAGCACCCGTGGACAGGGATATTACAATGAGCAGTTCTTC. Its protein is CASSTRGQGYYNEQFF.

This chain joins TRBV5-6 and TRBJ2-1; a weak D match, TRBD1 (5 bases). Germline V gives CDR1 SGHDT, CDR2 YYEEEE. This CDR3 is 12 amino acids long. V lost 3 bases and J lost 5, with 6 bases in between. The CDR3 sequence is CASSWGHNEQFF. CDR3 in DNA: TGTGCCAGCAGCTGGGGCCACAATGAGCAGTTCTTC.

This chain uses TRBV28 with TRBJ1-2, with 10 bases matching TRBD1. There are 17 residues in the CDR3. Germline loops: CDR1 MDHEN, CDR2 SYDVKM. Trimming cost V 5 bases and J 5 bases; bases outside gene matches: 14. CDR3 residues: CASSTTGTGVLEYGYTF. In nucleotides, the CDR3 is TGTGCCAGCAGTACCACCGGGACAGGGGTACTGGAATATGGCTACACCTTC.

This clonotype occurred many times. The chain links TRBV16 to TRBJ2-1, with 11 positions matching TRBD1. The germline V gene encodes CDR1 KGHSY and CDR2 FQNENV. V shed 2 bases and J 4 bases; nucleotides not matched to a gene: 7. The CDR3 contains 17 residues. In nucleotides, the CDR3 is TGTGCCAGCAGCCAAGGCACGGGACAGGGGGATTACAATGAGCAGTTCTTC. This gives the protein CASSQGTGQGDYNEQFF. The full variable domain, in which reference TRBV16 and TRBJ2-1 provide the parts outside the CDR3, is GEEVAQTPKHLVRGEGQKAKLYCAPIKGHSYVFWYQQVLKNEFKFLISFQNENVFDETGMPKERFSAKCLPNSPCSLEIQATKLEDSAVYFCASSQGTGQGDYNEQFFGPGTRLTVL.

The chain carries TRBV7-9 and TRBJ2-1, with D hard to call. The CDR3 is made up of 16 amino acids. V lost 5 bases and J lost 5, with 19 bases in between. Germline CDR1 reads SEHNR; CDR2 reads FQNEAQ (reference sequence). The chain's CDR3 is CASSPKTEGPNNEQFF. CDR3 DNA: TGTGCCAGCAGCCCAAAGACGGAAGGCCCCAACAATGAGCAGTTCTTC.

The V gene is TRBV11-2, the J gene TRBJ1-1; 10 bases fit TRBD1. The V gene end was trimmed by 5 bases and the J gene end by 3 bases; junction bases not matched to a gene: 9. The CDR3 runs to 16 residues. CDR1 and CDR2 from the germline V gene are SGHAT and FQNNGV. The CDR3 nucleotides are TGTGCCAGCAGCGCCTCCCGGGACAGGGGATACACTGAAGCTTTCTTT. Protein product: CASSASRDRGYTEAFF.

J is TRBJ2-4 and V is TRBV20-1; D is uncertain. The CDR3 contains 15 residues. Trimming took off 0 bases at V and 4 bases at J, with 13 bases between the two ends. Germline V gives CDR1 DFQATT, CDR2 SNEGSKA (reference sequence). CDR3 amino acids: CSARDRADIKNIQYF. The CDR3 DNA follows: TGCAGTGCTAGAGATAGGGCAGATATTAAAAACATTCAGTACTTC.

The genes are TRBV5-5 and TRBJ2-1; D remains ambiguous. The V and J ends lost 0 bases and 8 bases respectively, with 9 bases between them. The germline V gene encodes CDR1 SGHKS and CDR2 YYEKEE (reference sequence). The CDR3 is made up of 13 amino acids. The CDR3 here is CASSLGRVDEQFF. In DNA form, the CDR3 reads TGTGCCAGCAGCTTGGGCCGAGTCGATGAGCAGTTCTTC.

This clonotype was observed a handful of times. The CDR3 is CASSVDPGVQGTYGYTF. The CDR3, as DNA: TGTGCCAGCAGCGTAGATCCGGGAGTACAGGGGACATATGGCTACACCTTC. V is TRBV9 and J is TRBJ1-2; 7 bases fit TRBD1. With 0 bases clipped from V and 5 bases from J, the junction kept 13 bases outside the gene matches. This CDR3 has 17 amino acids. Germline assignment: CDR1 SGDLS and CDR2 YYNGEE.

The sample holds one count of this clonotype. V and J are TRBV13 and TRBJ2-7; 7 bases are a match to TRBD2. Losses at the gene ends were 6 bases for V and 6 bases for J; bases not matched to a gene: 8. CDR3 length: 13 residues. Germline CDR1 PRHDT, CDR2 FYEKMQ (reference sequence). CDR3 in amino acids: CASREVGGSEQYF. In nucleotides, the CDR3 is TGTGCCAGCAGAGAAGTGGGCGGGAGCGAGCAGTACTTC.

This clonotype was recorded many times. This CDR3 is CASSSNPNEQFF. CDR3 DNA: TGTGCCAGCAGCTCAAATCCCAATGAGCAGTTCTTC. The chain recombines TRBV9 with TRBJ2-1; D ambiguous. The V gene lost 4 bases and the J gene lost 6 bases, with 8 bases spanning the gap. The CDR3 runs to 12 residues. The germline V gene encodes CDR1 SGDLS and CDR2 YYNGEE. The full variable domain, completed using reference TRBV9 and TRBJ2-1, is DSGVTQTPKHLITATGQRVTLRCSPRSGDLSVYWYQQSLDQGLQFLIQYYNGEERAKGNILERFSAQQFPDLHSELNLSSLELGDSALYFCASSSNPNEQFFGPGTRLTVL.

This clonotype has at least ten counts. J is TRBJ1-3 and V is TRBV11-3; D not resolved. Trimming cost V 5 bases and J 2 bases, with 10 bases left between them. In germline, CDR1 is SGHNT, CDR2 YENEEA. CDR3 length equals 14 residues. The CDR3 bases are TGTGCCAGCAGCCCCTCCCCAACTGGAAACACCATATATTTT. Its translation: CASSPSPTGNTIYF.

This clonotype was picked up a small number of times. CDR3 DNA: TGTGCCACCAGTGATTGGGCTCAGGATGAGCAGTTCTTC. This sequence encodes CATSDWAQDEQFF. V and J are TRBV24-1 and TRBJ2-1; D ambiguous. CDR1 KGHDR and CDR2 SFDVKD come from the germline V gene. The CDR3 loop spans 13 amino acids. V was shortened by 2 bases and J by 8 bases, with 9 bases between the two germline ends.

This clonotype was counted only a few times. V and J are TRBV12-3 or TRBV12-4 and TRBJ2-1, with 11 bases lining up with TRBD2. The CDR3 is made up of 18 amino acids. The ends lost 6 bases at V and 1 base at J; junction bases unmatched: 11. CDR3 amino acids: CASSDIAGGPNSYNEQFF. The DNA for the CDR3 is TGTGCCAGCAGCGATATAGCGGGAGGGCCTAATTCCTACAATGAGCAGTTCTTC.

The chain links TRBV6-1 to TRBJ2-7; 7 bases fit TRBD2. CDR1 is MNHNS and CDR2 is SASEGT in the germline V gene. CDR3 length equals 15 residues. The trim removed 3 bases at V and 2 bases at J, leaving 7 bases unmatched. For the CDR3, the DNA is TGTGCCAGCAGTGACCGCGGGGGATCTCCCTACGAGCAGTACGTC. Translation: CASSDRGGSPYEQYV.

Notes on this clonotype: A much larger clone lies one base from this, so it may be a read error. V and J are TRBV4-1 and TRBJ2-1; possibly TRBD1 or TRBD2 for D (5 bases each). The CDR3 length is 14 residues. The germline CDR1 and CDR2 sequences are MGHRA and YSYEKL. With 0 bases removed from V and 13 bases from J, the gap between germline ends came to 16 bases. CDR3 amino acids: CASSQDPGAETQFF. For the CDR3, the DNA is TGCGCCAGCAGCCAAGATCCCGGGGCAGAGACCCAGTTCTTC.

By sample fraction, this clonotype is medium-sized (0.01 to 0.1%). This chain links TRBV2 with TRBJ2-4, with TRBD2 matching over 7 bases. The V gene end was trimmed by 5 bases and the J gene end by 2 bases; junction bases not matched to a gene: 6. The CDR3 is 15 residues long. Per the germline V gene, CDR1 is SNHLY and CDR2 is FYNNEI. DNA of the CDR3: TGTGCCAGCAGTTGGCGGGAGTGGCCCAAAAACATTCAGTACTTC. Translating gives CASSWREWPKNIQYF. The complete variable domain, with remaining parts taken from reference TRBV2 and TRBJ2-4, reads EPEVTQTPSHQVTQMGQEVILRCVPISNHLYFYWYRQILGQKVEFLVSFYNNEISEKSEIFDDQFSVERPDGSNFTLKIRSTKLEDSAMYFCASSWREWPKNIQYFGAGTRLSVL.

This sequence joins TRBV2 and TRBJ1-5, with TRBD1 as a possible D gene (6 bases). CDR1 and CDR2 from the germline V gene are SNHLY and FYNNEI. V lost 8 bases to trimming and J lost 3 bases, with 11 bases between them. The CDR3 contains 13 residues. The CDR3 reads CASQDSTNQPQHF. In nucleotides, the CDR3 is TGTGCCAGCCAGGACAGCACCAATCAGCCCCAGCATTTT.

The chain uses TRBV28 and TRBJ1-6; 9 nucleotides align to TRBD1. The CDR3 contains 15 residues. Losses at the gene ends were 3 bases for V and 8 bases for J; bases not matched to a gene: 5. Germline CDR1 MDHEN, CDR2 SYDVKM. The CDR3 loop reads CASSFAQGAHSPLHF. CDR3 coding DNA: TGTGCCAGCAGTTTCGCACAGGGGGCTCATTCACCCCTCCACTTT. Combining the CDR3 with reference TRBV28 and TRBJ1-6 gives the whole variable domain DVKVTQSSRYLVKRTGEKVFLECVQDMDHENMFWYRQDPGLGLRLIYFSYDVKMKEKGDIPEGYSVSREKKERFSLILESASTNQTSMYLCASSFAQGAHSPLHFGNGTRLTVT.

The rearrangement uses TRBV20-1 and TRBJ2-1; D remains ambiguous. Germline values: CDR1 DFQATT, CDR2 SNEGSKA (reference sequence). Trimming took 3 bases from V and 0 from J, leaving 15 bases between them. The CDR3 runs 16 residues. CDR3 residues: CSASGISHVSYNEQFF. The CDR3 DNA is TGCAGTGCTAGTGGAATTAGTCATGTCTCCTACAATGAGCAGTTCTTC.